A single sample gave rise to the 28 T cell receptor beta chains below, sequenced in a study of T-cell memory formation after mild COVID-19. One entry per CDR3 protein results from TCRdb running MiXCR on the 5' RACE reads. Among a few hundred thousand distinct CDR3 sequences listed, 20% to 25% were seen once. Sequenced sample: PBMCs or a T cell subset sorted from them (not recorded which). All receptors come from an adult woman who had mild COVID-19 (a few samples of this study predate the infection). Cell type and time point are not known.

In this sample, this clonotype turned up a few times. The chain recombines TRBV19 with TRBJ2-2; 11 bases line up with TRBD2. The CDR3 extends over 17 amino acids. Losses at the gene ends were 5 bases for V and 2 bases for J; bases not matched to a gene: 7. Germline values: CDR1 LNHDA, CDR2 SQIVND (reference sequence). The CDR3 protein is CASSLTSGGRNTGELFF. The CDR3 nucleotides read TGTGCCAGTAGTCTTACTAGCGGGGGAAGAAACACCGGGGAGCTGTTTTTT.

This clonotype was counted only a few times. CDR3 residues: CAISESGRITQYF. The CDR3 nucleotides read TGTGCCATCAGTGAGTCGGGACGTATTACGCAGTATTTT. The chain uses TRBV10-3 and TRBJ2-3; D is possibly TRBD1 or TRBD2 (5 bases each). The CDR3 has 13 residues. Germline assignment: CDR1 ENHRY and CDR2 SYGVKD. Between the trimmed V and J ends, which lost 0 bases and 8 bases, there was a span of 9 bases.

This clonotype showed up just a few times. For the CDR3, the DNA is TGCGCCAGCAGCCAAGTACGAGGGGATACGCAGTATTTT. Encoded protein: CASSQVRGDTQYF. The chain has TRBV4-3 and TRBJ2-3; possibly TRBD2 for D (5 bases). There are 13 residues in the CDR3. Trimming removed 1 base at V and 6 bases at J, with 8 bases between. Per germline, CDR1 LGHNA and CDR2 YSLEER.

The V gene is TRBV6-2 or TRBV6-3, the J gene TRBJ2-7; the match to TRBD1 covers 8 bases. Looked up from germline, CDR1 is MNHEY and CDR2 is SVGEGT. This CDR3 has 14 residues. V was pared by 5 bases and J by 4 bases, with 7 bases of the junction left unmatched. CDR3: CASSPGGAFYEQYF. As DNA, the CDR3 is TGTGCCAGCAGTCCAGGGGGCGCGTTTTACGAGCAGTACTTC.

There are a few counts of this clonotype. This chain links TRBV27 with TRBJ2-1; 7 bases agree with TRBD1. V gave up 8 bases and J gave up 8 bases; unmatched junction bases: 9. Per the germline V gene, CDR1 is MNHEY and CDR2 is SMNVEV (reference sequence). The CDR3 has 13 residues. In nucleotides, the CDR3 is TGTGCCAGCTCATCTGGGGGACAGTATGAGCAGTTCTTC. This gives the protein CASSSGGQYEQFF.

This clonotype was counted a few times. The V call is TRBV9, the J call TRBJ1-1; D is ambiguous. Germline loops: CDR1 SGDLS, CDR2 YYNGEE. The CDR3 covers 13 residues. Trimming left V 5 bases short and J 1 base short, with 9 bases between. The DNA for the CDR3 is TGTGCCAGCAGTGTCGTGCGGAACACTGAAGCTTTCTTT. This gives the protein CASSVVRNTEAFF.

The chain is built from TRBV20-1 and TRBJ1-1; 7 bases fit TRBD1. Germline CDR1 DFQATT, CDR2 SNEGSKA (reference sequence). With V trimmed by 3 bases and J by 6 bases, 10 bases remained unmatched. The CDR3 loop spans 14 amino acids. The CDR3 DNA reads TGCAGTGCTAGCCTGACGACAGGGTTGGCTGAAGCTTTCTTT. Translation: CSASLTTGLAEAFF.

This clonotype was found a few times. The gene calls are TRBV29-1 and TRBJ2-1; D gene unclear. This CDR3 has 14 amino acids. The V end was cut by 5 bases, the J end by 15 bases, with 26 bases between. Germline V gene sequence: CDR1 SQVTM, CDR2 ANQGSEA. The CDR3 DNA reads as TGCAGCGTTTTGGTCGACGACCCTCCGGAAACACTGTTCTTC. Translating it yields CSVLVDDPPETLFF.

The rearrangement uses TRBV15 and TRBJ1-1; no clear D. V lost 2 bases to trimming and J lost 4 bases, with 11 bases between them. The CDR3 runs 14 residues. CDR1 is LNHNV, CDR2 YYDKDF, per germline (reference sequence). CDR3 amino acids: CATSRPSGRTEAFF. DNA for the CDR3: TGTGCCACCAGCAGACCTTCAGGACGCACTGAAGCTTTCTTT.

This rearrangement joins TRBV20-1 to TRBJ1-1; no definite D call. This CDR3 contains 13 residues. Germline V CDR1 and CDR2: DFQATT, SNEGSKA (reference sequence). V lost 4 bases to trimming and J lost 2 bases, with 11 bases between them. The CDR3 spells CSAIATPNTEAFF. The DNA for the CDR3 is TGCAGTGCTATTGCGACACCAAACACTGAAGCTTTCTTT.

This clonotype has more than one count but fewer than ten. This chain links TRBV11-1 with TRBJ2-7, with unresolved D. V was pared by 2 bases and J by 5 bases, with 13 bases between. The CDR3 runs 14 residues. Germline CDR1 SGHAT, CDR2 FQDESV (reference sequence). CDR3 sequence: CASSLRAQVNEQYF. In DNA, the CDR3 is TGTGCCAGCAGCTTAAGAGCTCAGGTCAACGAGCAGTACTTC.

The chain recombines TRBV3-1 with TRBJ2-7, with D tentatively TRBD1 (5 bases). The CDR3 covers 13 residues. With 4 bases removed from V and 9 bases from J, the gap between germline ends came to 16 bases. Germline V CDR1 and CDR2: LGHDT, YNNKEL (reference sequence). CDR3 amino acids: CASSPRAGQGQYF. The CDR3 DNA follows: TGTGCCAGCAGCCCACGAGCCGGGCAGGGGCAGTACTTC.

The J gene is TRBJ2-5, the V gene TRBV12-3 or TRBV12-4; D is possibly TRBD1 (7 bases). The V and J ends lost 1 base and 9 bases respectively, with 15 bases between them. CDR3 length: 14 amino acids. DNA of the CDR3: TGTGCCAGCAGTTTAGGACAGGGCCCGGGGGCCCAGTACTTC. Translated: CASSLGQGPGAQYF.

In its sample, this clonotype was seen once. The rearrangement links TRBV4-3 to TRBJ2-7; perhaps D is TRBD1 or TRBD2 (5 bases each). Germline lookup yields CDR1 LGHNA and CDR2 YSLEER. V was pared by 1 base and J by 0 bases, with 13 bases between. CDR3 size: 16 residues. CDR3 bases: TGCGCCAGCAGCCAAGGCCCCGGGACGGACTCCTACGAGCAGTACTTC. Protein sequence: CASSQGPGTDSYEQYF.

The sample holds one count of this clonotype. The rearrangement links TRBV4-1 to TRBJ1-2; D is undetermined. V was trimmed by 4 bases and J by 6 bases, leaving 12 bases between them. CDR1 and CDR2 (germline): MGHRA, YSYEKL. This CDR3 has 13 residues. Here the CDR3 reads CASSRTARDGYTF. CDR3 nucleotide sequence: TGCGCCAGCAGCCGTACAGCGAGAGATGGCTACACCTTC.

The genes are TRBV4-2 and TRBJ1-3; TRBD1 matches at 7 bases. The CDR3 runs to 16 residues. Germline CDR1 is LGHNA and CDR2 is YNFKEQ. V lost 1 base and J lost 0; bases outside the gene matches: 3. CDR3 sequence: CASSQVNRGSGNTIYF. The CDR3 DNA reads TGTGCCAGCAGCCAAGTAAACAGGGGCTCTGGAAACACCATATATTTT.

CDR3: CASSQLPGLAGYNEQFF. The CDR3 nucleotides are TGTGCCAGCAGCCAACTCCCCGGACTAGCGGGGTACAATGAGCAGTTCTTC. The V and J genes are TRBV14 and TRBJ2-1; TRBD2 matches 12 bases. The CDR3 spans 17 residues. Trimming cost V 2 bases and J 4 bases; bases outside gene matches: 6. The V gene's germline CDR1 is SGHDN and CDR2 FVKESK. Full variable domain (outside the CDR3, taken from reference TRBV14 and TRBJ2-1): EAGVTQFPSHSVIEKGQTVTLRCDPISGHDNLYWYRRVMGKEIKFLLHFVKESKQDESGMPNNRFLAERTGGTYSTLKVQPAELEDSGVYFCASSQLPGLAGYNEQFFGPGTRLTVL.

This chain links TRBV20-1 with TRBJ1-1, with 7 bases aligning to TRBD1. Losses at the gene ends were 5 bases for V and 0 bases for J; bases not matched to a gene: 6. The CDR3 runs 14 residues. Germline values: CDR1 DFQATT, CDR2 SNEGSKA (reference sequence). The CDR3 here is CSARTGGLNTEAFF. The CDR3 DNA reads as TGCAGTGCTCGGACAGGAGGCCTGAACACTGAAGCTTTCTTT.

This clonotype has just a few counts. This rearrangement joins TRBV7-2 to TRBJ2-3, with 12 bases matching TRBD2. V lost 1 base, J lost 10 bases, and 6 bases stayed unmatched. Germline CDR1 and CDR2: SGHTA and FQGNSA. The CDR3 sequence is 15 residues long. In DNA, the CDR3 is TGTGCCAGCAGCTTAGAACGACTAGCGGGAGTTGCGCAGTATTTT. Protein sequence: CASSLERLAGVAQYF. The variable domain in full, with the rest retrieved from reference TRBV7-2 and TRBJ2-3, is GAGVSQSPSNKVTEKGKDVELRCDPISGHTALYWYRQSLGQGLEFLIYFQGNSAPDKSGLPSDRFSAERTGGSVSTLTIQRTQQEDSAVYLCASSLERLAGVAQYFGPGTRLTVL.

This clonotype occurred a few times. The rearrangement joins TRBV9 to TRBJ2-7; D tentatively fits TRBD1 or TRBD2 (6 bases each). In germline, CDR1 is SGDLS, CDR2 YYNGEE. V lost 3 bases, J lost 1 base, and 17 bases lay in between. The CDR3 extends over 16 amino acids. The CDR3 nucleotides read TGTGCCAGCAGCGGGAATCCCGGGGGCGAGTCCTACGAGCAGTACTTC. Amino acid sequence: CASSGNPGGESYEQYF.

This clonotype has just a few counts. CDR3 DNA: TGTGCCAGCTCACCAAGTATTGCGGGGTACTATGGCTACACCTTC. This translates into CASSPSIAGYYGYTF. This chain links TRBV18 with TRBJ1-2; D gene unclear. CDR3 length: 15 amino acids. Trimming pared 2 bases from V and 3 bases from J, leaving 13 bases between. CDR1 KGHSH and CDR2 LQKENI come from the germline V gene.

This clonotype has more than one count but fewer than ten. The rearrangement joins TRBV12-3 or TRBV12-4 to TRBJ2-1, with a weak D call TRBD2 (6 bases). This CDR3 is 14 amino acids long. Trimming took 5 bases from V and 6 from J, leaving 14 bases between them. This CDR3 reads CASSVHGEVNEQFF. CDR3 DNA sequence: TGTGCCAGCAGTGTTCACGGGGAGGTCAATGAGCAGTTCTTC.

CDR3 bases: TGTGCCAGCAGCAAATGGACTAGCGGCCGAGACGAGCAGTACTTC. Translation gives CASSKWTSGRDEQYF. This chain connects TRBV21-1 to TRBJ2-7; the table's D gene call, TRBD2, was not cross checked with the DNA. TRBV21-1 is a pseudogene locus. CDR3 length: 15 residues.

The chain employs TRBV20-1 and TRBJ2-1, with 14 bases fitting TRBD2. The V gene end was trimmed by 6 bases and the J gene end by 7 bases; junction bases not matched to a gene: 5. Germline CDR1 is DFQATT and CDR2 is SNEGSKA (reference sequence). The CDR3 consists of 14 residues. CDR3 DNA sequence: TGCAGTGCCAGACTAGCGGGAGGGAGGAATGAGCAGTTCTTC. Translating gives CSARLAGGRNEQFF.

In this sample, this clonotype turned up a few times. J is TRBJ1-4 and V is TRBV12-3 or TRBV12-4, with D maybe TRBD1 (6 bases). V was cut by 3 bases and J by 12 bases, with 14 bases left in between. The CDR3 has 13 residues. The CDR3 bases are TGTGCCAGCAGTTTCGCCCAGGGGACGGAACTGTTTTTT. Encoded protein: CASSFAQGTELFF.

This clonotype was counted ten times or more. The junction differs from germline at one of its ends, possibly a read error. The chain employs TRBV5-1 and TRBJ1-5, with D possibly matching TRBD1 (5 bases). In germline, CDR1 is SGHRS, CDR2 YFSETQ. This CDR3 is 13 amino acids long. CDR3 bases: TGTGCCAGCTCACTAGGGGAAAATCAGCCCCAGCATTTT. Translation gives CASSLGENQPQHF.

This clonotype was picked up a small number of times. This chain links TRBV4-2 with TRBJ2-7; D not certain. V was clipped by 0 bases and J by 7 bases, with 10 bases between them. From germline, CDR1 is LGHNA and CDR2 YNFKEQ. There are 13 residues in the CDR3. CDR3 sequence (DNA): TGTGCCAGCAGCCAAGATAGGATGGTGGAGCAGTACTTC. This sequence encodes CASSQDRMVEQYF.

This clonotype has just a few counts. This chain links TRBV6-2 or TRBV6-3 with TRBJ2-2, with 10 nucleotides matching TRBD1. This CDR3 comprises 13 residues. The V segment lost 7 bases and the J segment 9 bases; nucleotides outside the gene matches: 5. The V gene's germline CDR1 is MNHEY and CDR2 SVGEGT. The CDR3 DNA sequence: TGTGCCAGCACCGGACAGGGGGTCCGGGAGCTGTTTTTT. The encoded protein is CASTGQGVRELFF.